Reported below is one T cell receptor beta chain. What it binds is unknown. The data were produced by immunoSEQ multiplex PCR, yet TCRdb's version contains in-frame clones alone and is incomplete. Of over 950,000 clones in the sample, 60% to 85% are singletons; the top ten hold 0.89%. The CDR3 has 16 amino acids. The ends lost 4 bases at V and 3 bases at J; junction bases unmatched: 9. Per the germline V gene, CDR1 is SGHVS and CDR2 is FQNEAQ. The sample belongs to a study of shared clonotypes between healthy human individuals. Study-level points and caveats: Around 5.4% of naive CD4 clonotypes were common to a handful of donors. Larger estimated richness was generally recorded for naive subsets relative to memory subsets. Clonotypes which were not shared had lower generation probabilities than clonotypes that all four donors shared.

The rearrangement joins TRBV7-8 to TRBJ2-1, with 7 bases fitting TRBD1. This clonotype was obtained from a man younger than 30 in good health. Some clones in this sample may be carry-over from other donors' samples. Material: memory CD4+ T cells from PBMCs. Subset given: CD45RA-negative fraction. The CDR3 bases are TGTGCCAGCAGCTCAGTTACAGGGGCCCGCTACAATGAGCAGTTCTTC. Amino acid sequence: CASSSVTGARYNEQFF. The variable domain in full, with the rest retrieved from reference TRBV7-8 and TRBJ2-1, is GAGVSQSPRYKVAKRGQDVALRCDPISGHVSLFWYQQALGQGPEFLTYFQNEAQLDKSGLPSDRFFAERPEGSVSTLKIQRTQQEDSAVYLCASSSVTGARYNEQFFGPGTRLTVL.